This T cell receptor (beta chain) emerged from a study of response to subunit inactivated influenza vaccine. Germline lookup yields CDR1 SGHAT and CDR2 FQNNGV. CDR3 length: 14 amino acids. V shed 4 bases and J shed 2 bases, with 12 bases lying between them. TCRdb called the RT-PCR reads again in MiXCR, with one record for every CDR3 protein. The sample has 600,000 to 700,000 distinct CDR3 sequences, less than 15% seen once. The sequencing used PBMCs from blood, collected 14 days before vaccination. The source is a man aged 45-65 years who received an inactivated influenza vaccine. This chain uses TRBV11-2 with TRBJ2-7; D is ambiguous. The CDR3 reads CASSSTLKTYEQYF. CDR3 coding DNA: TGTGCCAGCAGCTCGACTCTGAAGACCTACGAGCAGTACTTC.